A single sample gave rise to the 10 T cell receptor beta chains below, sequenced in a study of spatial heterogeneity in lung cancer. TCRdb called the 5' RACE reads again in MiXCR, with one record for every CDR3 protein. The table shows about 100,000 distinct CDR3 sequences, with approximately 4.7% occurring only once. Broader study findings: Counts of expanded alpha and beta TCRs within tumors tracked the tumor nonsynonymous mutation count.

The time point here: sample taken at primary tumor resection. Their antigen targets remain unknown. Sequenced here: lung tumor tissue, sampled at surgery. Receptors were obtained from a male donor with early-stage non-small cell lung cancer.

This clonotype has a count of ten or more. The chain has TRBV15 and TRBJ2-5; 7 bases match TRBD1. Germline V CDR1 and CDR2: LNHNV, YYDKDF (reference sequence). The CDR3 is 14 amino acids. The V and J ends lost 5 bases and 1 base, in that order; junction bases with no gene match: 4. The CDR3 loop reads CATSFSGGQETQYF. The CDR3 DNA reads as TGTGCCACCAGCTTTTCAGGGGGCCAAGAGACCCAGTACTTC.

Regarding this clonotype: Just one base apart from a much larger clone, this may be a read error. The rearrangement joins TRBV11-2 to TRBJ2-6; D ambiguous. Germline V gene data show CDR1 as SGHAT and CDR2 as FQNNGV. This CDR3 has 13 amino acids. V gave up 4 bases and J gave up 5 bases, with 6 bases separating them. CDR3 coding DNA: TGTGCCAGCAGCTGGCCGAGGGCCAACGTCCTGACTTTC. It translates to CASSWPRANVLTF.

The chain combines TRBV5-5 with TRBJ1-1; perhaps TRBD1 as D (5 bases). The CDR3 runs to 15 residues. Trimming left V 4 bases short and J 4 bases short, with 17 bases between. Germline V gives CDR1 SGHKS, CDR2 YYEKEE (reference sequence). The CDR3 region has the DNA TGTGCCAGCAGCCCCTGGAGGGGCAGGGTCACTGAAGCTTTCTTT. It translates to CASSPWRGRVTEAFF.

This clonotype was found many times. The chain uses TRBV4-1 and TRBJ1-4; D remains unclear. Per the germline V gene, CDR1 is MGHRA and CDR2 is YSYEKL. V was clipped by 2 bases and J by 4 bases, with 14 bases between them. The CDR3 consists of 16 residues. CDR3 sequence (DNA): TGCGCCAGCAGCCAAACATTAGTAGGCCTTAATGAAAAACTGTTTTTT. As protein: CASSQTLVGLNEKLFF.

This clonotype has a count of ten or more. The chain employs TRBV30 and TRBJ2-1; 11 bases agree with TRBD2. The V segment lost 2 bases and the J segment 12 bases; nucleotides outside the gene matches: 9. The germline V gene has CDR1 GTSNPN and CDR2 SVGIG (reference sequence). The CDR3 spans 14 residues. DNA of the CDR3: TGTGCCTGGAGTCACCCGGGACTAGCGGTTTCGCAGTTCTTC. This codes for CAWSHPGLAVSQFF.

The CDR3: CASSPGLNTIYF. CDR3 sequence (DNA): TGTGCCAGCAGCCCAGGTTTAAACACCATATATTTT. V usage is TRBV5-5 and J usage is TRBJ1-3; D not resolved. V lost 4 bases and J lost 6, with 8 bases in between. Germline assignment: CDR1 SGHKS and CDR2 YYEKEE (reference sequence). This CDR3 comprises 12 residues.

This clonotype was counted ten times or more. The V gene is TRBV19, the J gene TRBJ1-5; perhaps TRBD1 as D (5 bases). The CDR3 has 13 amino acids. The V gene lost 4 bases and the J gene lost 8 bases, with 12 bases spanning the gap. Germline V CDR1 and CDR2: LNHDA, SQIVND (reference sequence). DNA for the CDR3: TGTGCCAGTAGTACGTTTTCGGGGGAGCCCCAGCATTTT. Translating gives CASSTFSGEPQHF.

The CDR3 region is CATSDSPLTYEQYF. The CDR3 DNA reads TGTGCCACTAGTGACAGCCCCTTAACCTACGAGCAGTACTTC. V and J are TRBV28 and TRBJ2-7; perhaps TRBD1 as D (5 bases). The ends were cut back, 10 bases at V and 2 bases at J, with 18 bases in the middle. The CDR3 covers 14 residues. The germline gives CDR1 MDHEN, CDR2 SYDVKM.

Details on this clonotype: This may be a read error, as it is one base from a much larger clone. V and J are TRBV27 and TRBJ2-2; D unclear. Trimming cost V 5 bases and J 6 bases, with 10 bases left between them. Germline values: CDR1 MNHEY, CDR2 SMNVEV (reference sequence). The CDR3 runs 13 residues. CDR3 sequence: CASSPSTAGELFF. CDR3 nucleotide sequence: TGTGCCAGCAGTCCCAGTACAGCCGGGGAGCTGTTTTTT.

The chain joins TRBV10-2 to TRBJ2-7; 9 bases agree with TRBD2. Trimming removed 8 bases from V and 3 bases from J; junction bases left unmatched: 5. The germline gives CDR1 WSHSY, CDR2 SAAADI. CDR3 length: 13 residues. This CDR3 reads CASGTSRIYEQYF. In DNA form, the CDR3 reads TGCGCCAGCGGGACTAGCAGGATCTACGAGCAGTACTTC.